Each of the 30 T cell receptor beta chains below was sequenced from the same sample in a study of blood T cell repertoires in COVID-19. Method: immunoSEQ multiplex PCR; TCRdb's copy keeps in-frame clones and lacks some. The table includes 200,000 to 250,000 clones, 80% to 85% detected once. Material: peripheral blood. These receptors were collected from a woman in her 30s who had recovered from COVID-19.

The chain combines TRBV6-1 with TRBJ1-3, with D possibly matching TRBD1 (5 bases). Germline-derived CDR1 and CDR2 are MNHNS and SASEGT. The CDR3 consists of 16 residues. V was clipped by 0 bases and J by 4 bases, with 13 bases between them. The CDR3 is CASSEARDHSGNTIYF. DNA for the CDR3: TGTGCCAGCAGTGAAGCCAGGGATCACTCCGGAAACACCATATATTTT.

The chain joins TRBV7-9 to TRBJ2-1; 8 bases map to TRBD2. Trimming removed 1 base from V and 8 bases from J; junction bases left unmatched: 4. The germline V gene encodes CDR1 SEHNR and CDR2 FQNEAQ (reference sequence). The CDR3 has 14 amino acids. CDR3 amino acids: CASSLGGRFDEQFF. The CDR3 DNA reads TGTGCCAGCAGCTTAGGCGGGAGGTTCGATGAGCAGTTCTTC.

This chain links TRBV6-5 with TRBJ2-7; no reliable D call. V was pared by 0 bases and J by 1 base, with 10 bases between. The CDR3 has 15 residues. From germline, CDR1 is MNHEY and CDR2 SVGAGI. CDR3 sequence: CASSYSLLRSYEQYF. As DNA, the CDR3 is TGTGCCAGCAGTTACTCCCTCCTGCGATCCTACGAGCAGTACTTC.

The rearrangement links TRBV19 to TRBJ2-7; TRBD2 agrees at 8 bases. After removal of 6 bases from V and 6 bases from J, the junction contained 10 bases not matched to a gene. Germline CDR1 and CDR2: LNHDA and SQIVND (reference sequence). The CDR3 has 14 amino acids. The CDR3 DNA sequence: TGTGCCAGTAGGGCCCCGAGCGGGAGCAGCGAGCAGTACTTC. Translated: CASRAPSGSSEQYF.

This sequence joins TRBV5-1 and TRBJ1-5, with a possible D match to TRBD1 (6 bases). Germline V lookup: CDR1 SGHRS, CDR2 YFSETQ. This CDR3 spans 14 amino acids. The ends were cut back, 4 bases at V and 2 bases at J, with 10 bases in the middle. In nucleotides, the CDR3 is TGCGCCAGCAGCCAGGGACATGGCAATCAGCCCCAGCATTTT. Encoded protein: CASSQGHGNQPQHF.

The V and J genes are TRBV7-9 and TRBJ1-5; D perhaps matches TRBD1 (5 bases). Germline CDR1 SEHNR, CDR2 FQNEAQ (reference sequence). CDR3 length equals 14 residues. V was cut by 5 bases and J by 5 bases, with 13 bases left in between. CDR3 coding DNA: TGTGCCAGCAGCCGCGGGACGGCCCATCAGCCCCAGCATTTT. Translated: CASSRGTAHQPQHF. Supplemented by reference TRBV7-9 and TRBJ1-5, the full variable domain reads DTGVSQNPRHKITKRGQNVTFRCDPISEHNRLYWYRQTLGQGPEFLTYFQNEAQLEKSRLLSDRFSAERPKGSFSTLEIQRTEQGDSAMYLCASSRGTAHQPQHFGDGTRLSIL.

The J gene is TRBJ2-7, the V gene TRBV19; the D gene is possibly TRBD1 (5 bases). CDR1 is LNHDA, CDR2 SQIVND, per germline (reference sequence). The CDR3 length is 13 residues. V was trimmed by 3 bases and J by 1 base, leaving 7 bases between them. CDR3 in amino acids: CASSIGHSYEQYF. In DNA form, the CDR3 reads TGTGCCAGTAGTATTGGACATTCCTACGAGCAGTACTTC.

The chain has TRBV12-5 and TRBJ2-2; possibly TRBD1 for D (5 bases). Germline V CDR1 and CDR2: LGHNT, FRNRAP. Trimming pared 2 bases from V and 1 base from J, leaving 8 bases between. There are 15 residues in the CDR3. CDR3 sequence reads: CASGLFQGNTGELFF. The CDR3, as DNA: TGTGCTAGTGGTTTGTTCCAGGGGAACACCGGGGAGCTGTTTTTT.

This chain uses TRBV27 with TRBJ2-1, with a tentative D call TRBD2 (6 bases). Germline values: CDR1 MNHEY, CDR2 SMNVEV (reference sequence). The V gene lost 4 bases and the J gene lost 12 bases, with 13 bases spanning the gap. This CDR3 spans 12 amino acids. The CDR3 nucleotides read TGTGCCAGCAGTTCCTCGGGACTGGGGCAGTTCTTC. Translation gives CASSSSGLGQFF.

The chain employs TRBV5-1 and TRBJ2-2; perhaps TRBD1 as D (6 bases). V gave up 1 base and J gave up 2 bases, with 12 bases separating them. CDR3 length: 16 residues. CDR1 is SGHRS and CDR2 is YFSETQ in the germline V gene. The CDR3 bases are TGCGCCAGCAGCTTGAGGGAACAGGGAAACACCGGGGAGCTGTTTTTT. Translating it yields CASSLREQGNTGELFF.

The V call is TRBV25-1, the J call TRBJ2-3, with TRBD2 identical over 11 bases. This CDR3 spans 15 amino acids. Germline V CDR1 and CDR2: MGHDK, SYGVNS. With 4 bases clipped from V and 0 bases from J, the junction kept 0 bases outside the gene matches. The CDR3 loop is CASSGTSGSTDTQYF. CDR3 bases: TGTGCCAGCAGTGGGACTAGCGGGAGCACAGATACGCAGTATTTT. Supplemented by reference TRBV25-1 and TRBJ2-3, the full variable domain reads EADIYQTPRYLVIGTGKKITLECSQTMGHDKMYWYQQDPGMELHLIHYSYGVNSTEKGDLSSESTVSRIRTEHFPLTLESARPSHTSQYLCASSGTSGSTDTQYFGPGTRLTVL.

This sequence joins TRBV19 and TRBJ1-5, with a weak D call TRBD1 (6 bases). CDR3 length equals 16 residues. The germline V gene has CDR1 LNHDA and CDR2 SQIVND (reference sequence). V lost 2 bases and J lost 4, with 15 bases in between. As DNA, the CDR3 is TGTGCCAGTAGTATACCCCGACAGGTAACGAATCAGCCCCAGCATTTT. It translates to CASSIPRQVTNQPQHF.

The J gene is TRBJ1-1, the V gene TRBV5-1; the match to TRBD1 covers 7 bases. J gave up 5 bases and V 4 bases, and 2 bases lay outside the gene matches. Germline CDR1 reads SGHRS; CDR2 reads YFSETQ. CDR3 length: 12 residues. In nucleotides, the CDR3 is TGCGCCAGCAGCCAGGACAGGACTGAAGCTTTCTTT. Protein: CASSQDRTEAFF.

J is TRBJ2-3 and V is TRBV6-5, with D possibly matching TRBD1 (6 bases). In germline, CDR1 is MNHEY, CDR2 SVGAGI. The CDR3 length is 16 residues. V dropped 0 bases and J dropped 0 bases, with 10 bases sitting between them. The CDR3 loop is CASSYSGAPSTDTQYF. CDR3 DNA: TGTGCCAGCAGTTACTCGGGGGCCCCTAGCACAGATACGCAGTATTTT.

On this clone: Relative to the germline gene, one junction end is altered; a read error may explain this. The genes are TRBV7-7 and TRBJ2-2; possibly TRBD2 for D (5 bases). The germline V gene encodes CDR1 SSHAT and CDR2 FNYEAQ (reference sequence). The CDR3 is made up of 17 amino acids. CDR3 residues: CASSLDRRGLNTGELFF. The DNA of the CDR3 is TGTGCTAGCAGCTTAGACCGCCGGGGATTGAACACCGGGGAGCTGTTTTTT. Using reference TRBV7-7 and TRBJ2-2 for the parts outside the CDR3, the full variable domain is GAGVSQSPRYKVTKRGQDVTLRCDPISSHATLYWYQQALGQGPEFLTYFNYEAQPDKSGLPSDRFSAERPEGSISTLTIQRTEQRDSAMYRCASSLDRRGLNTGELFFGEGSRLTVL.

With regard to this clone: The same CDR3 is also encoded by other DNA sequences in this sample. The chain joins TRBV27 to TRBJ1-1, with a possible D match to TRBD1 (6 bases). The CDR3 runs to 15 residues. Trimming removed 0 bases from V and 4 bases from J, with 12 bases in between. The germline CDR1 and CDR2 sequences are MNHEY and SMNVEV (reference sequence). The CDR3 is CASSLSGEGGTEAFF. In nucleotides, the CDR3 is TGTGCCAGCAGTTTATCGGGGGAAGGGGGCACTGAAGCTTTCTTT.

The chain has TRBV5-1 and TRBJ1-2, with 10 bases lining up with TRBD1. Germline V gene lookup returns CDR1 SGHRS and CDR2 YFSETQ. This CDR3 is built from 15 residues. Losses at the gene ends were 0 bases for V and 8 bases for J; bases not matched to a gene: 7. CDR3 residues: CASSLGDRGYEGYTF. The DNA of the CDR3 is TGCGCCAGCAGCTTGGGGGACAGGGGTTACGAAGGCTACACCTTC.

The gene calls are TRBV5-1 and TRBJ1-1; D is unresolved. This CDR3 region has 14 residues. Germline V gene sequence: CDR1 SGHRS, CDR2 YFSETQ. Trimming stripped 4 bases from V and 1 base from J, with 11 bases between. CDR3 loop: CASSPRGQNTEAFF. The CDR3 DNA reads as TGCGCCAGCAGCCCACGCGGGCAGAACACTGAAGCTTTCTTT.

The V and J genes are TRBV14 and TRBJ1-3, with unresolved D. V was trimmed by 0 bases and J by 9 bases, leaving 9 bases between them. The germline CDR1 and CDR2 sequences are SGHDN and FVKESK. CDR3 length: 13 residues. This chain's CDR3 is CASSQDEFRTIYF. In DNA, the CDR3 is TGTGCCAGCAGCCAAGATGAGTTTCGCACCATATATTTT.

This clone occurred a few times. The rearrangement joins TRBV7-9 to TRBJ1-1; 9 bases match TRBD1. The V segment lost 1 base and the J segment 0 bases; nucleotides outside the gene matches: 9. The CDR3 covers 18 residues. Germline CDR1 is SEHNR and CDR2 is FQNEAQ (reference sequence). Written as DNA, the CDR3 is TGTGCCAGCAGCTTAGGGGACGGGACAGGGACGATGAACACTGAAGCTTTCTTT. As protein: CASSLGDGTGTMNTEAFF.

The rearrangement joins TRBV15 to TRBJ1-5; tentative D call: TRBD1 (6 bases). CDR3 length: 14 amino acids. V was pared by 6 bases and J by 2 bases, with 11 bases between. The germline V gene has CDR1 LNHNV and CDR2 YYDKDF (reference sequence). CDR3 nucleotide sequence: TGTGCCACCAGAGAGGGGGTTGGCAATCAGCCCCAGCATTTT. Its translation is CATREGVGNQPQHF.

The J gene is TRBJ2-7, the V gene TRBV28; no reliable D call. The CDR3 consists of 15 residues. Deletions cut 6 bases from V and 0 bases from J, with 15 bases between. CDR1 and CDR2 from the germline V gene are MDHEN and SYDVKM. The CDR3 nucleotides read TGTGCCAGCAGCCGTAGTCTTACGAGCTCCTACGAGCAGTACTTC. It codes for CASSRSLTSSYEQYF.

The chain employs TRBV28 and TRBJ1-5; D gene unclear. Trimming removed 4 bases at V and 4 bases at J, with 5 bases between. The CDR3 spans 12 residues. Germline CDR1 and CDR2: MDHEN and SYDVKM. CDR3 nucleotides: TGTGCCAGCAGTTCCACAAATCAGCCCCAGCATTTT. It is translated as CASSSTNQPQHF. Variable domain in full (rest from reference TRBV28 and TRBJ1-5): DVKVTQSSRYLVKRTGEKVFLECVQDMDHENMFWYRQDPGLGLRLIYFSYDVKMKEKGDIPEGYSVSREKKERFSLILESASTNQTSMYLCASSSTNQPQHFGDGTRLSIL.

For this clone: The junction differs from germline at one of its ends, possibly a read error. This chain uses TRBV7-8 with TRBJ2-7; D perhaps matches TRBD1 (6 bases). Germline assignment: CDR1 SGHVS and CDR2 FQNEAQ. The CDR3 runs to 15 residues. CDR3 loop: CASSFQGLSSFEQYF. CDR3 bases: TGTGCCAGCAGCTTTCAGGGGTTGTCGTCCTTCGAGCAGTACTTC.

The DNA of the CDR3 is TGTGCCAGCAGCCCCGGAGGCGGTAATGAGCAGTTCTTC. Its translation is CASSPGGGNEQFF. V usage is TRBV11-2 and J usage is TRBJ2-1; TRBD2 is a possible D gene (5 bases). Per the germline V gene, CDR1 is SGHAT and CDR2 is FQNNGV. Between the trimmed V and J ends, which lost 5 bases and 7 bases, there was a span of 12 bases. The CDR3 consists of 13 residues.

This chain connects TRBV5-4 to TRBJ1-5; maybe TRBD1 (6 bases). Trimming took 0 bases from V and 7 from J, leaving 11 bases between them. The V gene's germline CDR1 is SGHNT and CDR2 YYREEE (reference sequence). The CDR3 length is 14 residues. CDR3 amino acids: CASSLAGAGQPQHF. CDR3 nucleotide sequence: TGTGCCAGCAGCTTGGCAGGGGCGGGCCAGCCCCAGCATTTT.

V gene TRBV30 combines with J gene TRBJ2-7, with 7 positions matching TRBD2. With V trimmed by 5 bases and J by 0 bases, 7 bases remained unmatched. Germline V gives CDR1 GTSNPN, CDR2 SVGIG (reference sequence). The CDR3 totals 14 residues. CDR3 DNA sequence: TGTGCCTGGCAACGGGACTACAACTCCTACGAGCAGTACTTC. This codes for CAWQRDYNSYEQYF.

The chain has TRBV11-2 and TRBJ2-5; D gene unclear. Looked up from germline, CDR1 is SGHAT and CDR2 is FQNNGV. Trimming cost V 3 bases and J 7 bases, with 6 bases left between them. CDR3 length: 11 residues. The chain's CDR3 is CASSLSRTQYF. CDR3 sequence (DNA): TGTGCCAGCAGCTTGTCGAGGACCCAGTACTTC.

The CDR3, as DNA: TGTGCCAGCAGCCAACCGGGACTAGCGAGCCAAGAGACCCAGTACTTC. Amino acids: CASSQPGLASQETQYF. The chain couples TRBV27 to TRBJ2-5; 10 bases agree with TRBD2. Germline V CDR1 and CDR2: MNHEY, SMNVEV (reference sequence). This CDR3 is built from 16 residues. V was pared by 6 bases and J by 1 base, with 8 bases of the junction left unmatched.

The table lists this clone with a count of one. The chain combines TRBV29-1 with TRBJ2-1; TRBD2 matches 16 bases. The CDR3 spans 19 residues. V trimming: 5 bases; J trimming: 0 bases; junction bases outside the gene matches: 10. The germline CDR1 and CDR2 sequences are SQVTM and ANQGSEA. The CDR3 reads CSVCQGLAGGGSSYNEQFF. CDR3 coding DNA: TGCAGCGTTTGTCAGGGACTAGCGGGAGGGGGGAGCTCCTACAATGAGCAGTTCTTC.